This is a list of T cell receptor beta chains from one sample in a study of shared clonotypes between healthy human individuals. Here immunoSEQ multiplex PCR was the method, and the copy in TCRdb shows in-frame clones only, minus some. In the table there are about 560,000 clones, roughly 79% of which are singletons. Material for sequencing was PBMCs. The receptors were gathered from a middle-aged woman in good health. Some clones in this sample may be carry-over from other donors' samples. The CDR3 runs from the conserved cysteine through the conserved F or W. The D gene is left open where the match is weak. The listing skips clone size in some rows; elsewhere it reads once, few, many or a size class.

v_call	clone_size	d_call	j_call	cdr3_aa	cdr3_nt
TRBV5-6	-	-	TRBJ2-1	CASSQGRTNEQFF	TGTGCCAGCAGCCAAGGACGGACCAATGAGCAGTTCTTC
TRBV11-2	many	-	TRBJ2-7	CASSLDPQVYEQYF	TGTGCCAGCAGCTTAGATCCCCAGGTCTACGAGCAGTACTTC
TRBV19	-	-	TRBJ2-5	CASSMGGQLGQETQYF	TGTGCCAGTAGCATGGGGGGGCAGCTAGGCCAAGAGACCCAGTACTTC
TRBV4-3	-	-	TRBJ2-1	CASSTASSYNEQFF	TGCGCCAGCAGTACAGCCAGCTCCTACAATGAGCAGTTCTTC
TRBV7-8	-	-	TRBJ2-7	CASSYLFYEQYF	TGTGCCAGCAGCTATTTGTTTTACGAGCAGTACTTC
TRBV18	-	-	TRBJ2-5	CASSETRGETQYF	TGTGCCAGCTCCGAGACTAGGGGAGAGACCCAGTACTTC
TRBV7-2	-	TRBD1	TRBJ1-5	CASSSRGNQPQHF	TGTGCCAGCAGCTCCAGGGGGAATCAGCCCCAGCATTTT
TRBV28	-	TRBD1	TRBJ2-2	CASSPTGQTGELFF	TGTGCCAGCAGTCCGACAGGGCAAACCGGGGAGCTGTTTTTT
TRBV11-3	-	TRBD1	TRBJ2-5	CASSPDRGETQYF	TGTGCCAGCAGCCCCGACAGGGGGGAGACCCAGTACTTC
TRBV10-3	-	TRBD1	TRBJ1-6	CAISEGGDSSPLHF	TGTGCCATCAGTGAAGGAGGGGACAGTTCACCCCTCCACTTT
TRBV7-3	few	-	TRBJ2-2	CASSRDRTGELFF	TGTGCCAGCAGCCGGGACCGGACCGGGGAGCTGTTTTTT
TRBV4-2	-	-	TRBJ2-1	CASSSRKRGDEQFF	TGTGCCAGCAGCTCCCGGAAGAGGGGCGATGAGCAGTTCTTC
TRBV5-8	-	TRBD1	TRBJ2-5	CASSSGRDRGQAQYF	TGTGCCAGCAGCTCCGGACGGGACAGGGGGCAGGCCCAGTACTTC
TRBV7-2	-	-	TRBJ2-3	CASSQTDTQYF	TGTGCCAGCAGCCAGACAGATACGCAGTATTTT
TRBV7-2	few	-	TRBJ1-2	CASSLSVGSNYGYTF	TGTGCCAGCAGCTTAAGTGTAGGGTCTAACTATGGCTACACCTTC